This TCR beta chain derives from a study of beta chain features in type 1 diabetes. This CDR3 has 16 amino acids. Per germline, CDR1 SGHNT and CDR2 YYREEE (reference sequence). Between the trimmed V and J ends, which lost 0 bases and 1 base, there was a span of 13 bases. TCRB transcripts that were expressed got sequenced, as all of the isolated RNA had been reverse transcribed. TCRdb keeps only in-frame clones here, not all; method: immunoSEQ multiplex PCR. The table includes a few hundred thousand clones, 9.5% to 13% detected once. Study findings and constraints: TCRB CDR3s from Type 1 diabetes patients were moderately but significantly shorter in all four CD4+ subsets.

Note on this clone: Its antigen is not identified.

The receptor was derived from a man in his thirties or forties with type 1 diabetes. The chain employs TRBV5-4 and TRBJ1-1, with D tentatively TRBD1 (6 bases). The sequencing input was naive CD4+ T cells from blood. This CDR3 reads CASSLAGGQGNTEAFF. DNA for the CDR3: TGTGCCAGCAGCTTGGCCGGGGGGCAAGGGAACACTGAAGCTTTCTTT.